This T cell receptor beta chain is drawn from a study of beta chain features in type 1 diabetes. Trimming stripped 7 bases from V and 4 bases from J, with 13 bases between. The CDR3 is 12 residues long. Germline values: CDR1 SQVTM, CDR2 ANQGSEA. This clone was seen a handful of times. Isolated RNA was reverse transcribed in full, so expressed TCRB transcripts were sequenced. Profiling relied on immunoSEQ multiplex PCR, and the TCRdb table lists in-frame clones only, not all of them. The sample shows around 430,000 clones, 30% of them seen only once. This chain uses TRBV29-1 with TRBJ1-2; the D gene is possibly TRBD1 (5 bases). This TCR was recovered from a young man in good health. Sequencing was performed on naive CD4+ T cells from blood. The CDR3 spells CSAGGDLYGYTF. The CDR3 coding sequence is TGCAGCGCCGGAGGGGACCTCTATGGCTACACCTTC.